The clone carrying this TCR beta chain was seen more than once but under ten times. The data are from a study of CD8 T cells in ankylosing spondylitis. Germline V gene lookup returns CDR1 ENHRY and CDR2 SYGVKD. CDR3 length: 14 residues. Trimming pared 10 bases from V and 0 bases from J, leaving 12 bases between. Making the TCR beta libraries involved quantitative 5'-RACE with molecular barcodes. TCRdb called the 5' RACE reads again in MiXCR, with one record for every CDR3 protein. The sample consists of some 38,000 distinct CDR3 sequences, about 9.3% of them appearing once. Sequenced material: blood, either unsorted or a sorted T cell fraction (not recorded which). The genes are TRBV10-3 and TRBJ2-2, with D tentatively TRBD2 (7 bases). The TCR was taken from a male donor with ankylosing spondylitis or in good health (not recorded which). The CDR3 loop reads CATRGLPNTGELFF. The CDR3 nucleotides are TGTGCCACCAGGGGACTACCGAACACCGGGGAGCTGTTTTTT.